This T cell receptor (beta chain) was recovered during a study of radiotherapy plus CTLA-4 blockade in lung cancer. Study as a whole: Objective response was observed in roughly 20% of patients, and disease control in roughly 30%.

Of note for this clone: Its antigen is not identified.

General study results and limits: Reports identified early blood T cell clone dynamics, with interferon-beta, as the best response predictor. Subsequent to radiotherapy plus ipilimumab, tumor-derived TCR clones underwent expansion in blood.

Here immunoSEQ multiplex PCR was the method, and the copy in TCRdb shows in-frame clones only, minus some. The table lists over 80,000 clones, 83% of them singletons. The source was peripheral blood, collected from a patient treated with radiotherapy plus ipilimumab. The receptor's source is a human donor with non-small cell lung cancer who had stable disease on radiotherapy plus ipilimumab.

The CDR3 coding sequence is TGCAGCTCCTCCGCAAGGGACAGGGGTGGCGGCTACACCTTC. It yields the protein CSSSARDRGGGYTF. The chain uses TRBV29-1 and TRBJ1-2, with 10 bases identical to TRBD1. The ends lost 8 bases at V and 8 bases at J; junction bases unmatched: 14. This CDR3 region has 14 residues. The V gene's germline CDR1 is SQVTM and CDR2 ANQGSEA. The full variable domain, with the rest looked up from reference TRBV29-1 and TRBJ1-2, is SAVISQKPSRDICQRGTSLTIQCQVDSQVTMMFWYRQQPGQSLTLIATANQGSEATYESGFVIDKFPISRPNLTFSTLTVSNMSPEDSSIYLCSSSARDRGGGYTFGSGTRLTVV.